Listed here are 9 T cell receptor beta chains from one sample, sequenced in a study of neurological immune-mediated disorders. TCRdb re-called the 5' RACE reads with MiXCR, one entry per CDR3 protein. The sample holds approximately 40,000 distinct CDR3 sequences; about 4.8% are singletons and the top ten take around 9%. The specimen was CD4+ T cells from blood. These receptor sequences come from a man aged 18 to 30 in good health.

This clonotype was seen repeatedly, ten times or more. V gene TRBV5-6 combines with J gene TRBJ2-5, with a possible D match to TRBD1 (6 bases). This CDR3 is 14 amino acids long. V was trimmed by 2 bases and J by 3 bases, leaving 11 bases between them. The germline V gene has CDR1 SGHDT and CDR2 YYEEEE. The CDR3 spells CASSLQGREETQYF. CDR3 nucleotide sequence: TGTGCCAGCAGCTTACAGGGTAGGGAAGAGACCCAGTACTTC.

There are many counts of this clonotype. V gene TRBV20-1 combines with J gene TRBJ2-7, with D possibly matching TRBD1 (5 bases). This CDR3 region has 13 residues. Trimming took off 1 base at V and 7 bases at J, with 14 bases between the two ends. CDR1 and CDR2 (germline): DFQATT, SNEGSKA (reference sequence). The CDR3 here is CSARAFRAREQYF. For the CDR3, the DNA is TGCAGTGCTAGAGCGTTCAGGGCGCGGGAGCAGTACTTC.

In this sample, this clonotype turned up many times. The chain combines TRBV18 with TRBJ1-6; D uncertain. Germline loops: CDR1 KGHSH, CDR2 LQKENI. Trimming removed 3 bases at V and 5 bases at J, with 11 bases between. The CDR3 spans 15 residues. The chain's CDR3 is CASSPSVGDNSPLHF. CDR3 DNA: TGTGCCAGCTCACCTTCGGTCGGGGATAATTCACCCCTCCACTTT.

Ten or more counts support this clonotype. The chain couples TRBV29-1 to TRBJ1-2; D might be TRBD1 (5 bases). CDR1 is SQVTM, CDR2 ANQGSEA, per germline. Trimming removed 3 bases at V and 4 bases at J, with 18 bases between. This CDR3 spans 15 amino acids. The CDR3 nucleotides are TGCAGCGTTGACACCCTAATGGGGACGGGCTATGGCTACACCTTC. Encoded protein: CSVDTLMGTGYGYTF. Variable domain in full (rest from reference TRBV29-1 and TRBJ1-2): SAVISQKPSRDICQRGTSLTIQCQVDSQVTMMFWYRQQPGQSLTLIATANQGSEATYESGFVIDKFPISRPNLTFSTLTVSNMSPEDSSIYLCSVDTLMGTGYGYTFGSGTRLTVV.

The V and J genes are TRBV20-1 and TRBJ2-3; 12 bases are a match to TRBD2. From germline, CDR1 is DFQATT and CDR2 SNEGSKA (reference sequence). The J segment lost 0 bases and the V segment lost 5 bases, leaving 9 bases of the junction unmatched. The CDR3 is 17 residues long. CDR3 coding DNA: TGCAGTGCTTCGAGCCTAGCGGGGGGGCGCAGCACAGATACGCAGTATTTT. Encoded protein: CSASSLAGGRSTDTQYF.

This clonotype appeared many times. J is TRBJ1-3 and V is TRBV21-1; TRBD1 was called by the table and not checked on the DNA. TRBV21-1 is termed a pseudogene. The CDR3 spans 16 residues. In DNA form, the CDR3 reads TGTGCCAGCTCGACCGCCGGGACAAACTCTGGAAACACCATATATTTT. Amino acid sequence: CASSTAGTNSGNTIYF.

The sample holds many counts of this clonotype. The chain couples TRBV5-1 to TRBJ1-6, with TRBD1 matching 9 bases. Germline V lookup: CDR1 SGHRS, CDR2 YFSETQ. The CDR3 runs to 16 residues. V shed 3 bases and J 7 bases; nucleotides not matched to a gene: 8. DNA for the CDR3: TGCGCCAGCAGCTCAATACAGGGGGCTGGGAATTCACCCCTCCACTTT. This codes for CASSSIQGAGNSPLHF.

The sample holds many counts of this clonotype. The chain couples TRBV5-1 to TRBJ1-1; no firm D call. Germline values: CDR1 SGHRS, CDR2 YFSETQ. The CDR3 sequence is 13 residues long. V lost 0 bases and J lost 1, with 4 bases in between. Here the CDR3 DNA reads TGCGCCAGCAGCTTGGATACGAACACTGAAGCTTTCTTT. This codes for CASSLDTNTEAFF.

This chain uses TRBV30 with TRBJ1-2, with D unclear. CDR1 and CDR2 from the germline V gene are GTSNPN and SVGIG (reference sequence). CDR3 size: 11 residues. V lost 3 bases to trimming and J lost 5 bases, with 7 bases between them. CDR3 coding DNA: TGTGCCTGGAGCGCGAGTTATGGCTACACCTTC. Protein sequence: CAWSASYGYTF.